This T cell receptor beta chain was sequenced for a study of cytomegalovirus exposure and HLA in healthy donors. Notes on the study in general: A few chains tied to CMV proved CMV antigen-specific in vitro. The dataset shows that most TCR sequences were rare, while some public TCRs occurred in many donors.

TCRdb's copy holds only in-frame clones and misses some; the assay was immunoSEQ multiplex PCR. Of roughly 330,000 clones in the sample, roughly nine tenths are singletons; the top ten hold approximately 1.1%. In the case of this clone: Its specificity is unknown.

Germline V gene data show CDR1 as SGDLS and CDR2 as YYNGEE. The V and J ends lost 4 bases and 7 bases respectively, with 11 bases between them. The CDR3 consists of 12 residues. The receptor was derived from a woman aged 30 to 39 in good health and CMV-seropositive. The specimen was PBMCs. The V call is TRBV9, the J call TRBJ1-1; TRBD1 is a possible D gene (6 bases). CDR3 region: CASSTPGVEAFF. CDR3 sequence (DNA): TGTGCCAGCAGCACCCCAGGGGTTGAAGCTTTCTTT.